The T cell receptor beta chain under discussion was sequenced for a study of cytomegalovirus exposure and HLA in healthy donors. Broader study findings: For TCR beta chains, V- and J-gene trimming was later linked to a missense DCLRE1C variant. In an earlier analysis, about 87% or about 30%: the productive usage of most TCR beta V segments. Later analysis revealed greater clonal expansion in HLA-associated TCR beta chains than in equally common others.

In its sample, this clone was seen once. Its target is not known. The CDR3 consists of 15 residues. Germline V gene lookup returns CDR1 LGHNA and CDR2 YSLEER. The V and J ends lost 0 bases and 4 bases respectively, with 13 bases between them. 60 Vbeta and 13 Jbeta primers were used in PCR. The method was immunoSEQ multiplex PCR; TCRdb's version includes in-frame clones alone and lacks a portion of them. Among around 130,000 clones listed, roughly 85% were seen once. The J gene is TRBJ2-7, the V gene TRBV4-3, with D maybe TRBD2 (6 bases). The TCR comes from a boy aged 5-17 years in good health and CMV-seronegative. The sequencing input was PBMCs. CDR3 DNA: TGCGCCAGCAGCCAAGATCGGGACTTTCATTACGAGCAGTACTTC. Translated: CASSQDRDFHYEQYF.